The source of this TCR beta chain is a study of T cells in localized non-small cell lung cancer. Details on this clone: Its antigen remains unidentified.

V lost 0 bases to trimming and J lost 6 bases; unmatched junction nucleotides: 3. The germline CDR1 and CDR2 sequences are SGHNT and YYREEE (reference sequence). CDR3 length equals 14 residues. Clones were read by immunoSEQ multiplex PCR, and TCRdb kept only the in-frame ones, dropping some. The sample lists 70,000 to 80,000 clones, 88% occurring once. Overall study findings and caveats: Researchers found a median approximately 60 of the top 100 tumor clones in adjacent lung. Longer overall survival was seen with higher T cell density measured in blood.

The gene calls are TRBV5-4 and TRBJ2-3, with 8 bases aligning to TRBD2. The sequencing here drew on peripheral blood, taken before any cancer treatment. This clonotype was obtained from a woman aged 40 to 75 with stage I squamous cell lung carcinoma. CDR3 loop: CASSLERGSDTQYF. The CDR3 DNA reads as TGTGCCAGCAGCTTGGAGCGGGGGAGTGATACGCAGTATTTT.